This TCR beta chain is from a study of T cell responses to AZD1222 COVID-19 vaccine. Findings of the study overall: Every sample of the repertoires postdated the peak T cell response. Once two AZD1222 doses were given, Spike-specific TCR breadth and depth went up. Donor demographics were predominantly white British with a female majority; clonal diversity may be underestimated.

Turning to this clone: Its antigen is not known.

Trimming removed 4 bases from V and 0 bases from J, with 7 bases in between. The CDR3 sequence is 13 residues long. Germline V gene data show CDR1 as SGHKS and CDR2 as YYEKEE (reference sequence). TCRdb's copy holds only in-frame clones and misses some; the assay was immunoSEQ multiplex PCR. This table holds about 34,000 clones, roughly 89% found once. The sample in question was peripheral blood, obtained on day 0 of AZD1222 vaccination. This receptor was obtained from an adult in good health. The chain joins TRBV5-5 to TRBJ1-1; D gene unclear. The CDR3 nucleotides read TGTGCCAGCAGCGGTATAATGAACACTGAAGCTTTCTTT. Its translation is CASSGIMNTEAFF.